Here is one TCR beta chain with its context. This entry belongs to a study of PD-L1 blockade in urothelial cancer. Time point reported: pretreatment peripheral blood. V shed 2 bases and J shed 5 bases, with 19 bases lying between them. CDR1 and CDR2 from the germline V gene are SGHTA and FQGTGA. This CDR3 spans 16 amino acids. Sequenced by immunoSEQ multiplex PCR; TCRdb stores in-frame clones only, minus some. Of fewer than 65,000 clones in the sample, around 84% were seen once. Sample: PBMCs, taken around atezolizumab (anti-PD-L1) treatment. V is TRBV7-3 and J is TRBJ2-7; the D gene is possibly TRBD2 (5 bases). The origin of this receptor is a man aged 70-80 years with urothelial cancer. DNA of the CDR3: TGTGCCAGCAGCTTATATGGGAAAGCGGATTCCAACGAGCAGTACTTC. This sequence encodes CASSLYGKADSNEQYF.